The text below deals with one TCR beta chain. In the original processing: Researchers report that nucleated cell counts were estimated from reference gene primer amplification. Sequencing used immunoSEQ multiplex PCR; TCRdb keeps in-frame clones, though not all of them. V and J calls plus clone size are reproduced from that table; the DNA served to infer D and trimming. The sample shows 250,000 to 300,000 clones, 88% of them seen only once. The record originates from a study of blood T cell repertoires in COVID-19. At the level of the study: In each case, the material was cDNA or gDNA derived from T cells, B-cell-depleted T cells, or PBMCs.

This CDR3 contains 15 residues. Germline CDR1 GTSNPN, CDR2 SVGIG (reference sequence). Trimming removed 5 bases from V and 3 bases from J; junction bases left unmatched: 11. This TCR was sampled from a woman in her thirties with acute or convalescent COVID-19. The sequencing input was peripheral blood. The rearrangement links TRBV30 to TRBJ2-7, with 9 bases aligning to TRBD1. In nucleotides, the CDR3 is TGTGCCTGGGTACTACCGGGACAGGGTCTCTACGAGCAGTACTTC. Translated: CAWVLPGQGLYEQYF.